These T cell receptor beta chains were read from a single sample in a study of Graves' ophthalmopathy and Graves' hyperthyroidism. TCRdb independently ran MiXCR on the multiplex PCR reads; one entry per CDR3 protein. Of fewer than 350,000 distinct CDR3 sequences in the sample, about a sixth are singletons; the top ten hold more than 9%. Sequencing was performed on peripheral blood. These receptor sequences come from an adult man with Graves' ophthalmopathy. Both conserved end residues are part of each CDR3. A D gene is named only where the DNA matches it firmly. A row's size may be missing; if present it is once, few, many or a size class.

V gene,J gene,D gene,clone size,CDR3 protein,CDR3 DNA
TRBV12-3/TRBV12-4,TRBJ2-5,.,many,CASMKGVDQETQYF,TGTGCCAGCATGAAAGGGGTGGACCAAGAGACCCAGTACTTC
TRBV6-4,TRBJ1-1,.,many,CASRDSHMNTEAFF,TGTGCCAGCAGGGACAGCCACATGAACACTGAAGCTTTCTTT
TRBV6-5,TRBJ1-3,TRBD1,many,CASSYEGQGRNTIYF,TGTGCCAGCAGCTACGAGGGACAGGGGAGAAACACCATATATTTT
TRBV6-2/TRBV6-3,TRBJ2-7,.,many,CASISSGSYEQYF,TGTGCCAGCATCTCCTCAGGCTCCTACGAGCAGTACTTC
TRBV19,TRBJ2-4,TRBD1,many,CASSSGQALSIQYF,TGTGCCAGTAGCTCTGGACAGGCCCTCAGCATTCAGTACTTC
TRBV4-1,TRBJ2-7,.,many,CASSQDLGTRSYEQYF,TGCGCCAGCAGCCAAGATCTCGGGACACGTTCCTACGAGCAGTACTTC
TRBV30,TRBJ1-1,.,many,CASIRDLSIPEAFF,TGTGCCTCAATCAGGGATCTGTCGATTCCTGAGGCTTTCTTT
TRBV20-1,TRBJ2-7,TRBD1,.,CSATPRAYGTDSYEQYF,TGCAGCGCGACCCCCCGGGCATACGGGACAGACTCCTACGAGCAGTACTTC
TRBV20-1,TRBJ2-7,.,many,CSARVPVYSEQYF,TGCAGTGCTAGAGTGCCAGTATATTCCGAGCAGTACTTC
TRBV29-1,TRBJ2-2,.,many,CSVEGHYTGELFF,TGCAGCGTTGAAGGACACTACACCGGGGAGCTGTTTTTT
TRBV18,TRBJ2-5,.,many,CASSPPQSKQETQYF,TGTGCCAGCTCACCCCCTCAATCGAAGCAAGAGACCCAGTACTTC
TRBV5-4,TRBJ1-1,.,many,CASKLDGNTKAFF,TGTGCCAGCAAACTCGACGGGAACACTAAAGCTTTCTTT
TRBV19,TRBJ1-5,.,many,CASSTRKAEQPQHF,TGTGCCAGTAGTACTCGAAAGGCTGAACAGCCCCAGCATTTT
TRBV20-1,TRBJ1-6,TRBD1,.,CSARRSRDSYNSPLHF,TGCAGTGCAAGACGATCCCGGGACAGCTATAATTCACCCCTCCACTTT
TRBV20-1,TRBJ2-1,.,many,CSAGQGYNEQFF,TGCAGTGCCGGACAAGGCTACAATGAGCAGTTCTTC
TRBV5-5,TRBJ1-6,TRBD1,many,CASSLLGGQTNSPLHF,TGTGCCAGCAGCCTTTTGGGGGGACAGACCAATTCACCCCTCCACTTT
TRBV6-1,TRBJ2-5,TRBD2,.,CASSLGTSGSGGRETQYF,TGTGCCAGCAGCCTAGGGACTAGCGGGAGTGGAGGTCGGGAGACCCAGTACTTC
TRBV28,TRBJ1-1,.,.,CASSRQPDTEAFF,TGTGCCAGCAGTCGTCAACCGGACACTGAAGCTTTCTTT
TRBV4-2,TRBJ2-4,TRBD2,many,CASSQDYRTSGAIQYF,TGTGCCAGCAGCCAAGACTATAGGACTAGCGGAGCCATTCAGTACTTC
TRBV6-1,TRBJ1-2,.,many,CASSEAINRGLGYTF,TGTGCCAGCAGTGAAGCTATTAACAGAGGCCTTGGCTACACCTTC
TRBV5-1,TRBJ1-2,TRBD1,many,CASRWTGELNYGYTF,TGCGCCAGCAGATGGACAGGCGAACTTAACTATGGCTACACCTTC
TRBV6-2/TRBV6-3,TRBJ2-5,TRBD1,many,CASSSHLRQGIETQYF,TGTGCCAGCAGTTCCCACCTAAGACAGGGTATTGAGACCCAGTACTTC
TRBV20-1,TRBJ1-1,.,many,CSARTHGLNTEAFF,TGCAGTGCTAGAACGCACGGCTTGAACACTGAAGCTTTCTTT
TRBV12-3/TRBV12-4,TRBJ1-1,.,few,CASSSMGNTEAFF,TGTGCCAGCAGTTCCATGGGGAACACTGAAGCTTTCTTT
TRBV11-2,TRBJ1-2,.,many,CASSIYDGDYGYTF,TGTGCCAGCAGCATATATGACGGCGACTATGGCTACACCTTC
TRBV11-2,TRBJ2-7,.,many,CATQHDSGSYEQYF,TGTGCCACCCAGCACGACTCAGGTAGCTACGAGCAGTACTTC
TRBV10-1,TRBJ2-3,.,many,CASSEPGLTDTQYF,TGCGCCAGCAGTGAGCCGGGACTTACAGATACGCAGTATTTT
TRBV12-3/TRBV12-4,TRBJ2-7,.,.,CASSPGDSGTTYEQYF,TGTGCCAGCAGTCCTGGAGATTCCGGAACCACCTACGAGCAGTACTTC
TRBV27,TRBJ2-5,TRBD1,many,CASSSRDSLQETQYF,TGTGCCAGCAGTTCCCGGGACAGCCTCCAAGAGACCCAGTACTTC
TRBV6-4,TRBJ2-7,TRBD2,many,CASSDPYGRVPSYEQYF,TGTGCCAGCAGTGACCCCTACGGGAGGGTTCCTTCCTACGAGCAGTACTTC
TRBV15,TRBJ1-1,TRBD1,many,CATSRDKTGGNEAFF,TGTGCCACCAGCAGAGATAAAACAGGGGGTAATGAAGCTTTCTTT
TRBV7-6,TRBJ1-1,TRBD1,many,CASSAGTGETEAFF,TGTGCCAGCAGCGCAGGGACAGGGGAAACTGAAGCTTTCTTT
TRBV12-3/TRBV12-4,TRBJ1-2,TRBD1,many,CASSRTGDAYYGYTF,TGTGCCAGCAGTCGAACAGGGGACGCATACTATGGCTACACCTTC
TRBV6-1,TRBJ2-7,TRBD2,few,CASRRLATYEQYF,TGTGCCAGCAGGAGACTAGCCACATACGAGCAGTACTTC
TRBV28,TRBJ2-5,.,many,CASSLYGAATQYF,TGTGCCAGCAGTTTATACGGTGCGGCGACCCAGTACTTC
TRBV20-1,TRBJ2-5,.,many,CSATGAGNPQETQYF,TGCAGTGCTACGGGGGCGGGAAACCCTCAAGAGACCCAGTACTTC
TRBV10-3,TRBJ2-6,TRBD1,many,CATTGSSGANVLTF,TGTGCCACGACAGGGAGCTCTGGGGCCAACGTCCTGACTTTC
TRBV6-5,TRBJ2-2,.,many,CASGWYGELFF,TGTGCCAGCGGATGGTACGGGGAGCTGTTTTTT
TRBV30,TRBJ2-3,TRBD2,.,CASSTGSGAGDTQYF,TGTGCCTCGAGTACCGGGAGCGGGGCGGGAGATACGCAGTATTTT
TRBV6-5,TRBJ1-2,.,many,CASRAGGVYGYTF,TGTGCCAGCAGAGCCGGAGGGGTTTATGGCTACACCTTC
TRBV6-4,TRBJ1-2,.,many,CASSYPTGPLTF,TGTGCCAGCAGTTATCCCACAGGGCCCCTCACCTTC